These 30 T cell receptor beta chains originate from one sample sequenced in a study of post-analysis software for immune sequencing data. The authors incorporated unique molecular identifiers into the TCR beta cDNA libraries. TCRdb processed the PCR reads anew with MiXCR; each CDR3 protein has one entry. The sample includes some 690,000 distinct CDR3 sequences, around 64% of them seen just once. These TCRs are of unknown antigen specificity. Study results and caveats: Four to six TRBV segments were significantly more frequent in patients than in controls. TRBV5-6, TRBV5-1 and TRBV20-1 were among these segments.

Sequenced material: blood. The receptor source for this set is a girl aged 2-15 years with multiple sclerosis.

The chain links TRBV20-1 to TRBJ2-1; 8 bases fit TRBD2. This CDR3 has 14 amino acids. Losses at the gene ends were 3 bases for V and 5 bases for J; bases not matched to a gene: 6. Germline CDR1 DFQATT, CDR2 SNEGSKA (reference sequence). The CDR3 nucleotides are TGCAGTGCTAGCCGGCGGGGGGCCCACAATGAGCAGTTCTTC. Translated, it gives CSASRRGAHNEQFF.

This clonotype occurred a few times. J is TRBJ1-5 and V is TRBV12-3 or TRBV12-4; D unresolved. This CDR3 has 13 amino acids. The V gene lost 7 bases and the J gene lost 1 base, with 8 bases spanning the gap. The DNA of the CDR3 is TGTGCCAGCATCTTGGGGAGCAATCAGCCCCAGCATTTT. This encodes CASILGSNQPQHF.

The rearrangement joins TRBV6-1 to TRBJ2-3, with TRBD1 as a possible D gene (6 bases). Trimming removed 6 bases at V and 2 bases at J, with 12 bases between. The CDR3 has 14 amino acids. CDR1 and CDR2 (germline): MNHNS, SASEGT. The CDR3 region is CASRADSPTDTQYF. The CDR3 DNA follows: TGTGCCAGCAGGGCGGACAGTCCCACAGATACGCAGTATTTT.

The chain uses TRBV6-1 and TRBJ2-3; 7 bases are a match to TRBD2. V was clipped by 5 bases and J by 12 bases; unmatched bases: 5. From germline, CDR1 is MNHNS and CDR2 SASEGT. The CDR3 loop spans 11 amino acids. CDR3 DNA: TGTGCCAGCAGTTTTCTAGCGGATCAGTATTTT. Translating it yields CASSFLADQYF.

The rearrangement uses TRBV7-8 and TRBJ2-1; D possibly corresponds to TRBD1 (6 bases). V lost 5 bases and J lost 7, with 18 bases in between. The germline CDR1 and CDR2 sequences are SGHVS and FQNEAQ. The CDR3 totals 15 residues. In DNA, the CDR3 is TGTGCCAGCAGCGAGGAAGGGGGTTCGTGGAATGAGCAGTTCTTC. Translating gives CASSEEGGSWNEQFF.

The rearrangement joins TRBV29-1 to TRBJ2-1, with D unclear. Germline V gene sequence: CDR1 SQVTM, CDR2 ANQGSEA. The V and J ends lost 6 bases and 11 bases respectively, with 17 bases between them. There are 12 residues in the CDR3. The chain's CDR3 is CSVDGPGDKQFF. DNA for the CDR3: TGCAGCGTGGATGGCCCCGGCGATAAGCAGTTCTTC.

The count of this clonotype is one. The chain joins TRBV25-1 to TRBJ2-5; the D is unclear. This CDR3 contains 14 residues. CDR1 and CDR2 from the germline V gene are MGHDK and SYGVNS. Trimming shortened V by 5 bases and J by 2 bases, and 12 bases separated the two germline ends. The CDR3 here is CASSKFTVQETQYF. CDR3 in DNA: TGTGCCAGCAGTAAGTTTACAGTACAAGAGACCCAGTACTTC.

J is TRBJ2-1 and V is TRBV5-6; TRBD2 aligns across 12 bases. Germline assignment: CDR1 SGHDT and CDR2 YYEEEE. Unmatched junction bases numbered 4, after V lost 5 bases and J lost 4 bases. There are 15 residues in the CDR3. CDR3 in DNA: TGTGCCAGCAGAGCGGGACTAGCGGGTTACAATGAGCAGTTCTTC. This translates into CASRAGLAGYNEQFF.

This clonotype was found a few times. This chain's CDR3 is CSVEDLGGTQYF. The CDR3 DNA reads TGCAGCGTTGAAGATCTTGGGGGGACCCAGTACTTC. J is TRBJ2-5 and V is TRBV29-1; D may correspond to TRBD1 or TRBD2 (5 bases each). Trimming removed 0 bases at V and 7 bases at J, with 9 bases between. Germline CDR1 and CDR2: SQVTM and ANQGSEA. The CDR3 is 12 amino acids. The variable domain in full, with the rest retrieved from reference TRBV29-1 and TRBJ2-5, is SAVISQKPSRDICQRGTSLTIQCQVDSQVTMMFWYRQQPGQSLTLIATANQGSEATYESGFVIDKFPISRPNLTFSTLTVSNMSPEDSSIYLCSVEDLGGTQYFGPGTRLLVL.

CDR3 region: CASTDRNTEAFF. In DNA form, the CDR3 reads TGTGCCAGCACCGACAGGAACACTGAAGCTTTCTTT. The chain combines TRBV2 with TRBJ1-1, with D maybe TRBD1 (5 bases). This CDR3 comprises 12 residues. Germline V gives CDR1 SNHLY, CDR2 FYNNEI. With 7 bases removed from V and 1 base from J, the gap between germline ends came to 7 bases.

The V gene is TRBV7-2, the J gene TRBJ2-1, with D unresolved. The germline V gene encodes CDR1 SGHTA and CDR2 FQGNSA. V was shortened by 0 bases and J by 10 bases, with 10 bases between the two germline ends. This CDR3 has 13 amino acids. The chain's CDR3 is CASSLAERHEQFF. As DNA, the CDR3 is TGTGCCAGCAGCTTAGCAGAGAGACACGAGCAGTTCTTC.

This clonotype showed up just a few times. The rearrangement links TRBV20-1 to TRBJ1-6, with D unresolved. V lost 1 base and J 6 bases, leaving 16 bases between the germline ends. Germline V gene lookup returns CDR1 DFQATT and CDR2 SNEGSKA (reference sequence). The CDR3 loop spans 16 amino acids. This CDR3 reads CSARVAQLGGNSPLHF. The CDR3 DNA follows: TGCAGTGCTAGAGTGGCGCAGCTGGGTGGTAATTCACCCCTCCACTTT.

This clonotype was seen only a few times. The rearrangement uses TRBV20-1 and TRBJ1-6; D gene unclear. Between the trimmed V and J ends, which lost 5 bases and 7 bases, there was a span of 12 bases. The CDR3 has 13 amino acids. Germline CDR1 and CDR2: DFQATT and SNEGSKA (reference sequence). CDR3 loop: CSAALGLNSPLHF. DNA for the CDR3: TGCAGTGCTGCCCTGGGTTTAAATTCACCCCTCCACTTT.

The genes are TRBV12-3 or TRBV12-4 and TRBJ2-1; D not certain. Trimming left V 8 bases short and J 2 bases short, with 10 bases between. The CDR3 spans 13 residues. This CDR3 is CASGLTTYNEQFF. The CDR3 coding sequence is TGTGCCAGCGGGCTAACCACCTACAATGAGCAGTTCTTC.

The rearrangement links TRBV19 to TRBJ2-3; 7 bases align to TRBD2. The CDR3 covers 15 residues. Trimming removed 3 bases from V and 0 bases from J; junction bases left unmatched: 3. The germline V gene encodes CDR1 LNHDA and CDR2 SQIVND (reference sequence). CDR3 in amino acids: CASSIQAGSTDTQYF. The CDR3 nucleotides read TGTGCCAGTAGTATCCAAGCGGGAAGCACAGATACGCAGTATTTT.

This clonotype has just one count. The chain recombines TRBV24-1 with TRBJ1-2, with a possible D match to TRBD1 (5 bases). The CDR3 has 14 amino acids. The V and J ends lost 0 bases and 2 bases respectively, with 6 bases between them. CDR1 KGHDR and CDR2 SFDVKD come from the germline V gene. The CDR3 region is CATSDLRGNYGYTF. CDR3 bases: TGTGCCACCAGTGATTTGAGGGGAAACTATGGCTACACCTTC.

The J gene is TRBJ2-7, the V gene TRBV2, with D perhaps matching TRBD2 (6 bases). V lost 8 bases to trimming and J lost 7 bases, with 21 bases between them. Germline CDR1 is SNHLY and CDR2 is FYNNEI. CDR3 length equals 14 residues. CDR3 DNA sequence: TGTGCCAGCTCACGGCGGGAAGTCTTTGGAGAGCAGTACTTC. As protein: CASSRREVFGEQYF.

This chain joins TRBV11-2 and TRBJ1-1; 10 bases align to TRBD1. Germline V gives CDR1 SGHAT, CDR2 FQNNGV. V dropped 3 bases and J dropped 5; count of bases not matched to a gene: 3. This CDR3 contains 14 residues. CDR3 amino acids: CASSFRTGGTEAFF. CDR3 nucleotide sequence: TGTGCCAGCAGCTTCAGGACAGGGGGTACTGAAGCTTTCTTT.

This sequence joins TRBV5-1 and TRBJ2-1; a possible D gene is TRBD1 (6 bases). Trimming stripped 4 bases from V and 4 bases from J, with 12 bases between. The germline V gene has CDR1 SGHRS and CDR2 YFSETQ. This CDR3 contains 14 residues. The chain's CDR3 is CASSTRQAYNEQFF. In DNA form, the CDR3 reads TGCGCCAGCAGCACCCGACAGGCTTACAATGAGCAGTTCTTC.

The chain couples TRBV12-3 or TRBV12-4 to TRBJ1-2; D perhaps matches TRBD1 (5 bases). V was shortened by 6 bases and J by 5 bases, with 10 bases between the two germline ends. The CDR3 totals 12 residues. The CDR3 DNA reads as TGTGCCAGCAGCCCGGACACATATGGCTACACCTTC. This codes for CASSPDTYGYTF.

The table lists this clonotype with a count of one. The rearrangement uses TRBV12-3 or TRBV12-4 and TRBJ2-5, with TRBD1 matching over 8 bases. Unmatched junction bases numbered 10, after V lost 5 bases and J lost 5 bases. This CDR3 comprises 15 residues. CDR3 sequence (DNA): TGTGCCAGCAGTCCTCGGACAGGGATGGAGGAGACCCAGTACTTC. This gives the protein CASSPRTGMEETQYF.

The chain combines TRBV20-1 with TRBJ2-4, with 8 bases fitting TRBD1. The DNA matches TRBJ2-5 better at its end, which makes the J call doubtful. The CDR3 totals 15 residues. Germline CDR1 is DFQATT and CDR2 is SNEGSKA (reference sequence). In DNA, the CDR3 is TGCAGTGCTCCGGACAGGGTGATAGGTCTGGAGACCCAGTACTTC. Protein: CSAPDRVIGLETQYF.

The chain has TRBV6-6 and TRBJ2-4; TRBD2 agrees at 7 bases. The J call could be wrong; TRBJ2-7 is a better fit for the DNA end. Per the germline V gene, CDR1 is MNHNY and CDR2 is SVGAGI (reference sequence). The length of the CDR3 is 13 residues. The DNA of the CDR3 is TGTGCCAGCACTCCTAGCGGAGCGTACGAGCAGTACTTC. This sequence encodes CASTPSGAYEQYF.

This sequence joins TRBV12-3 or TRBV12-4 and TRBJ2-3; D not certain. V lost 4 bases to trimming and J lost 2 bases, with 13 bases between them. The CDR3 has 15 amino acids. The chain's CDR3 is CASSSDLPSTDTQYF. In DNA form, the CDR3 reads TGTGCCAGCAGTTCCGACCTTCCCTCCACAGATACGCAGTATTTT.

The chain is built from TRBV27 and TRBJ2-7; the match to TRBD2 covers 12 bases. With the DNA end fitting TRBJ2-5 better, the J assignment may be wrong. CDR3 length: 16 residues. CDR1 is MNHEY and CDR2 is SMNVEV in the germline V gene (reference sequence). The CDR3 loop reads CASSPRTSGKQETQYF. The CDR3 nucleotides read TGTGCCAGCAGTCCCCGGACTAGCGGGAAGCAGGAGACCCAGTACTTC.

Only a few counts were recorded for this clonotype. This sequence may be a read error, since a much larger clone differs from it by one base. The V and J genes are TRBV5-4 and TRBJ2-5; no definite D call. CDR1 SGHNT and CDR2 YYREEE come from the germline V gene (reference sequence). Trimming took 0 bases from V and 2 from J, leaving 5 bases between them. CDR3 size: 13 residues. The CDR3 spells CASSLEQQETQYF. CDR3 sequence (DNA): TGTGCCAGCAGCTTGGAACAGCAAGAGACCCAGTACTTC.

The chain is built from TRBV6-5 and TRBJ2-5; 8 nucleotides agree with TRBD2. CDR1 is MNHEY and CDR2 is SVGAGI in the germline V gene. There are 16 residues in the CDR3. V was pared by 1 base and J by 1 base, with 5 bases of the junction left unmatched. Written as DNA, the CDR3 is TGTGCCAGCAGTTACTGGCGGGGGGCCGTCCAAGAGACCCAGTACTTC. The encoded protein is CASSYWRGAVQETQYF.

The rearrangement links TRBV4-2 to TRBJ2-1, with 8 nucleotides matching TRBD2. CDR3 length: 15 residues. With V trimmed by 1 base and J by 6 bases, 5 bases remained unmatched. Germline CDR1 LGHNA, CDR2 YNFKEQ. Written as DNA, the CDR3 is TGTGCCAGCAGCCAAGTAGCGGGGAGTTTCAATGAGCAGTTCTTC. It codes for CASSQVAGSFNEQFF.

This clonotype was recorded a few times. The chain couples TRBV18 to TRBJ2-3, with TRBD2 matching 11 bases. The CDR3 runs 16 residues. The V gene's germline CDR1 is KGHSH and CDR2 LQKENI. Unmatched junction bases numbered 3, after V lost 2 bases and J lost 2 bases. Here the CDR3 reads CASSPKLAGATDTQYF. CDR3 DNA sequence: TGTGCCAGCTCACCAAAACTAGCGGGGGCCACAGATACGCAGTATTTT.

This sequence joins TRBV7-8 and TRBJ2-1; D tentatively fits TRBD1 or TRBD2 (5 bases each). The V gene's germline CDR1 is SGHVS and CDR2 FQNEAQ. The length of the CDR3 is 13 residues. V was pared by 5 bases and J by 10 bases, with 15 bases between. The CDR3 loop reads CASSRGTDREQFF. The CDR3, as DNA: TGTGCCAGCAGCAGAGGGACCGACCGGGAGCAGTTCTTC. Complete variable domain (other parts from reference TRBV7-8 and TRBJ2-1): GAGVSQSPRYKVAKRGQDVALRCDPISGHVSLFWYQQALGQGPEFLTYFQNEAQLDKSGLPSDRFFAERPEGSVSTLKIQRTQQEDSAVYLCASSRGTDREQFFGPGTRLTVL.